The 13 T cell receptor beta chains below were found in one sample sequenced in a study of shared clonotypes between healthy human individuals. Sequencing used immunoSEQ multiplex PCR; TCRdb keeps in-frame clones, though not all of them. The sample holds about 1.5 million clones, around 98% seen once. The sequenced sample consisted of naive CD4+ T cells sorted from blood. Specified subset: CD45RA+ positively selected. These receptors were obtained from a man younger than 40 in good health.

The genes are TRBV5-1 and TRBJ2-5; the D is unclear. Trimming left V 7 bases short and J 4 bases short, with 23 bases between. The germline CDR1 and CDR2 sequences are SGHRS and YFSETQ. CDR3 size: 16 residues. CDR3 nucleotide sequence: TGCGCCAGCCGAAAAACCCCCAGCCTGGCCGGAGAGACCCAGTACTTC. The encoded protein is CASRKTPSLAGETQYF. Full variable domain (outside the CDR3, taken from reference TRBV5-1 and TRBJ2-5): KAGVTQTPRYLIKTRGQQVTLSCSPISGHRSVSWYQQTPGQGLQFLFEYFSETQRNKGNFPGRFSGRQFSNSRSEMNVSTLELGDSALYLCASRKTPSLAGETQYFGPGTRLLVL.

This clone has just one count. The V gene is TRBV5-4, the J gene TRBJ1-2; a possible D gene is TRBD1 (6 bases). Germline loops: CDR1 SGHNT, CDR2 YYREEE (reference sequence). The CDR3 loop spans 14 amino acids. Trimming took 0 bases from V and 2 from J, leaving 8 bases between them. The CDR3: CASSLARGNYGYTF. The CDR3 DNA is TGTGCCAGCAGCTTGGCCAGGGGAAACTATGGCTACACCTTC.

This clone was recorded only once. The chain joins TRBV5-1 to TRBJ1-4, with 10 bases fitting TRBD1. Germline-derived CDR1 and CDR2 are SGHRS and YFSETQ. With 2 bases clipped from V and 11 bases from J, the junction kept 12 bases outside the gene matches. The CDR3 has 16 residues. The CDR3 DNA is TGCGCCAGCAGCTTATACTCCGGGACAGGGGAATTGAAACTGTTTTTT. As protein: CASSLYSGTGELKLFF.

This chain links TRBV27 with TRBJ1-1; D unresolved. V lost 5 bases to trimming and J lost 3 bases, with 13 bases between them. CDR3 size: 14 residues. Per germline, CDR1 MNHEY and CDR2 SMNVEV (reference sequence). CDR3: CASSRPGGYTEAFF. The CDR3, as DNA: TGTGCCAGCAGTCGACCGGGAGGCTACACTGAAGCTTTCTTT.

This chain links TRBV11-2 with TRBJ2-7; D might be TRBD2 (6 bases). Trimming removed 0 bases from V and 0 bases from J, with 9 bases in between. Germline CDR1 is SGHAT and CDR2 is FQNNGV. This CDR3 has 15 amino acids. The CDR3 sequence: CASSLDGDSSYEQYF. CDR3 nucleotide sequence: TGTGCCAGCAGCTTAGATGGGGACTCCTCCTACGAGCAGTACTTC. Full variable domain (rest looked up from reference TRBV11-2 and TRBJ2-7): EAGVAQSPRYKIIEKRQSVAFWCNPISGHATLYWYQQILGQGPKLLIQFQNNGVVDDSQLPKDRFSAERLKGVDSTLKIQPAKLEDSAVYLCASSLDGDSSYEQYFGPGTRLTVT.

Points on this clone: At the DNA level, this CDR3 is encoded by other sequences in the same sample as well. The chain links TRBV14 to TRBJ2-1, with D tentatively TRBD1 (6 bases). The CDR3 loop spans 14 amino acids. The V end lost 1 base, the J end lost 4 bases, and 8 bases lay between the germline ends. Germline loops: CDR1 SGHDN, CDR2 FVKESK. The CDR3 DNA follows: TGTGCCAGCAGCCAAGTACAGGGTTACAATGAGCAGTTCTTC. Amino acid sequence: CASSQVQGYNEQFF.

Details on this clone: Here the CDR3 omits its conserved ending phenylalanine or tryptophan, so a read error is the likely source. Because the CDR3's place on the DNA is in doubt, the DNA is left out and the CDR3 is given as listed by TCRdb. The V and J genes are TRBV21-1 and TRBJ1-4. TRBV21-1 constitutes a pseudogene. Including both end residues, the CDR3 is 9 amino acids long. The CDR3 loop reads CASSSGRSL.

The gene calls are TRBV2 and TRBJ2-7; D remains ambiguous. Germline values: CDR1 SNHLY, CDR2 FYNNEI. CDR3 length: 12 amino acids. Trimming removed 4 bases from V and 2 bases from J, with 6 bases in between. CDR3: CASSAGPYEQYF. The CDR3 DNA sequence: TGTGCCAGCAGTGCCGGACCCTACGAGCAGTACTTC. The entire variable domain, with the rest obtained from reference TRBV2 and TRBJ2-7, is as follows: EPEVTQTPSHQVTQMGQEVILRCVPISNHLYFYWYRQILGQKVEFLVSFYNNEISEKSEIFDDQFSVERPDGSNFTLKIRSTKLEDSAMYFCASSAGPYEQYFGPGTRLTVT.

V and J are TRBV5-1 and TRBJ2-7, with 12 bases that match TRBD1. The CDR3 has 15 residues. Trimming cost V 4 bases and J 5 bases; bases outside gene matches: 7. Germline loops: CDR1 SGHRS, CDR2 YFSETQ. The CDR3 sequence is CASSPGTGGAHEQYF. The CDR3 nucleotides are TGCGCCAGCAGCCCCGGGACAGGGGGCGCCCACGAGCAGTACTTC.

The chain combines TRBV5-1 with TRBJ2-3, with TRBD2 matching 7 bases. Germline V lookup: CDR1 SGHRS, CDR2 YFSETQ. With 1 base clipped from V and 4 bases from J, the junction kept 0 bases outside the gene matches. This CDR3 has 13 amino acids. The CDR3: CASSLSGADTQYF. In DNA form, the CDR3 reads TGCGCCAGCAGCTTGAGCGGGGCAGATACGCAGTATTTT.

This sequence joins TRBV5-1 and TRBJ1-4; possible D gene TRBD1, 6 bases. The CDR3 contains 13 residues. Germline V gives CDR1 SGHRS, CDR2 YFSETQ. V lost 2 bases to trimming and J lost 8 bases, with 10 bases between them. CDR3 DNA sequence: TGCGCCAGCAGCTTACAGGGTAGAGAAAAACTGTTTTTT. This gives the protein CASSLQGREKLFF.

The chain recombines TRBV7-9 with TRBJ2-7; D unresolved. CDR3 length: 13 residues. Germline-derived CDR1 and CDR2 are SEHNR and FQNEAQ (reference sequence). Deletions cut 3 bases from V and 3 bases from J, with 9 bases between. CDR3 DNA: TGTGCCAGCAGCTTCGGATCATTCTACGAGCAGTACTTC. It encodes CASSFGSFYEQYF.

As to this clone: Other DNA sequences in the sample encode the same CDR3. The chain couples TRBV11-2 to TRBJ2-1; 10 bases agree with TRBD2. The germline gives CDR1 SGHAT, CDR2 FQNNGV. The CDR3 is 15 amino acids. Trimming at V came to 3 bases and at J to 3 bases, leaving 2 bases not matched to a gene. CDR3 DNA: TGTGCCAGCAGCTTGGTAGCGGGAGGCTACAATGAGCAGTTCTTC. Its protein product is CASSLVAGGYNEQFF.